There are a few counts of the clone carrying this T cell receptor (beta chain). The data are from a study of Graves' ophthalmopathy and Graves' hyperthyroidism. Stable hyperthyroidism was defined by absence of ophthalmopathy within 18 months of follow-up. Physicians reached a diagnosis by relying on clinical symptoms, serum thyroxine, TRAb, thyroid ultrasound and orbital computed tomography. The germline V gene encodes CDR1 MNHEY and CDR2 SVGAGI. The ends were cut back, 0 bases at V and 8 bases at J, with 7 bases in the middle. The CDR3 totals 13 residues. Transcripts of RNA were the source for amplifying TCR beta CDR3 regions. The workflow started with a first-round RT-PCR run with HTBI primers and then moved on to a second-round multiplex PCR. TCRdb recomputed calls from the multiplex PCR reads with MiXCR, one row per CDR3 protein. This sample has a few hundred thousand distinct CDR3 sequences; about 15% occur once, and the top ten carry approximately 2.4%.

The gene calls are TRBV6-5 and TRBJ2-2, with no clear D. The specimen sequenced was peripheral blood. This clonotype was obtained from an adult woman with stable Graves' hyperthyroidism. Here the CDR3 reads CASSYSGLGELFF. For the CDR3, the DNA is TGTGCCAGCAGTTACTCCGGGTTGGGGGAGCTGTTTTTT.